The 14 T cell receptor beta chains below all came from one sample that was sequenced in a study of T cell repertoires in cytomegalovirus infection. MiXCR, run by TCRdb on the reads, gives a single entry per CDR3 protein. This sample has roughly 500,000 distinct CDR3 sequences, with 30% to 40% found just once. These receptors lack a known antigen. The source was cultured PBMCs, collected from culture after CMV antigen stimulation. Every receptor here comes from a human donor in good health (CMV status not recorded). Some clones in this sample may be carry-over from other donors' samples.

The CDR3 spells CASSRDWTGELFF. DNA for the CDR3: TGCGCCAGCAGCAGAGACTGGACCGGGGAGCTGTTTTTT. The genes are TRBV10-1 and TRBJ2-2, with D unclear. With 6 bases removed from V and 5 bases from J, the gap between germline ends came to 10 bases. Germline CDR1 is WNHNN and CDR2 is SYGVQD (reference sequence). The CDR3 covers 13 residues.

This clonotype was observed a handful of times. The chain has TRBV24-1 and TRBJ2-7, with D unresolved. Germline V gene data show CDR1 as KGHDR and CDR2 as SFDVKD. The CDR3 extends over 15 amino acids. V was shortened by 4 bases and J by 3 bases, with 15 bases between the two germline ends. The CDR3 DNA reads TGTGCCACCAGTGACACCTACCTGGCTGTCTACGAGCAGTACGTC. This codes for CATSDTYLAVYEQYV.

The chain employs TRBV24-1 and TRBJ2-1, with D tentatively TRBD1 (6 bases). V lost 2 bases and J lost 10, with 14 bases in between. This CDR3 is built from 14 residues. The germline gives CDR1 KGHDR, CDR2 SFDVKD. The CDR3 here is CATSDSGTSKEQFF. As DNA, the CDR3 is TGTGCCACCAGTGATTCCGGGACATCTAAGGAGCAGTTCTTC.

In this sample, this clonotype turned up a few times. J is TRBJ2-1 and V is TRBV7-2, with 7 bases that match TRBD1. V lost 6 bases and J lost 8; bases outside the gene matches: 7. The length of the CDR3 is 13 residues. Germline V CDR1 and CDR2: SGHTA, FQGNSA. CDR3 loop: CASRVGGLHEQFF. CDR3 coding DNA: TGTGCCAGCAGGGTAGGGGGCCTCCATGAGCAGTTCTTC.

This sequence joins TRBV7-8 and TRBJ1-5, with TRBD1 as a possible D gene (5 bases). CDR1 SGHVS and CDR2 FQNEAQ come from the germline V gene. Trimming took off 5 bases at V and 1 base at J, with 15 bases between the two ends. The CDR3 covers 16 residues. CDR3 in amino acids: CASSPFGALSNQPQHF. CDR3 DNA sequence: TGTGCCAGCAGCCCCTTTGGGGCTTTGAGCAATCAGCCCCAGCATTTT.

The chain uses TRBV29-1 and TRBJ1-2; perhaps TRBD1 as D (5 bases). The CDR3 is 17 residues long. Germline V lookup: CDR1 SQVTM, CDR2 ANQGSEA. The V gene lost 0 bases and the J gene lost 4 bases, with 21 bases spanning the gap. CDR3 protein: CSVEDLQGKSGGYGYTF. DNA of the CDR3: TGCAGCGTTGAAGATCTTCAAGGCAAATCTGGGGGCTATGGCTACACCTTC.

This clonotype was found a few times. The chain uses TRBV7-9 and TRBJ2-4; TRBD1 or TRBD2 may be the D gene (6 bases each). Looked up from germline, CDR1 is SEHNR and CDR2 is FQNEAQ (reference sequence). Between the trimmed V and J ends, which lost 8 bases and 0 bases, there was a span of 17 bases. This CDR3 contains 16 residues. This CDR3 reads CASVPGGRLAKNIQYF. The CDR3 coding sequence is TGTGCCAGCGTCCCCGGGGGCAGGCTAGCCAAAAACATTCAGTACTTC.

The chain couples TRBV10-3 to TRBJ2-3; D is possibly TRBD2 (6 bases). The CDR3 consists of 14 residues. CDR1 is ENHRY, CDR2 SYGVKD, per germline. V was trimmed by 10 bases and J by 0 bases, leaving 14 bases between them. DNA of the CDR3: TGTGCCACGGGGGACGGGATTAGCACAGATACGCAGTATTTT. This encodes CATGDGISTDTQYF.

This clonotype appeared a few times. This chain connects TRBV19 to TRBJ2-1; D is possibly TRBD2 (6 bases). This CDR3 contains 12 residues. Trimming took off 5 bases at V and 9 bases at J, with 11 bases between the two ends. Germline V gene data show CDR1 as LNHDA and CDR2 as SQIVND (reference sequence). Here the CDR3 DNA reads TGTGCCAGTAGTTCTCAGCGGGCTGAGCAGTTCTTC. It specifies CASSSQRAEQFF.

There are many counts of this clonotype. The rearrangement links TRBV7-2 to TRBJ1-5; D unclear. Germline CDR1 SGHTA, CDR2 FQGNSA. The CDR3 is 13 residues long. V dropped 4 bases and J dropped 11 bases, with 15 bases sitting between them. CDR3 loop: CASSSDRHEAQHF. The CDR3 DNA is TGTGCCAGCAGCTCGGACCGGCATGAAGCCCAGCATTTT. The entire variable domain, with the rest obtained from reference TRBV7-2 and TRBJ1-5, is as follows: GAGVSQSPSNKVTEKGKDVELRCDPISGHTALYWYRQSLGQGLEFLIYFQGNSAPDKSGLPSDRFSAERTGGSVSTLTIQRTQQEDSAVYLCASSSDRHEAQHFGDGTRLSIL.

This clonotype was observed at least ten times. The genes are TRBV5-5 and TRBJ2-7, with 9 bases fitting TRBD2. Germline V gene lookup returns CDR1 SGHKS and CDR2 YYEKEE (reference sequence). Trimming took 3 bases from V and 0 from J; bases not matched to a gene: 7. This CDR3 is built from 16 residues. CDR3 amino acids: CASSSGLALLSYEQYV. DNA of the CDR3: TGTGCCAGCAGCTCCGGACTAGCGCTACTCTCCTACGAGCAGTACGTC.

In this sample, this clonotype turned up a few times. The V and J genes are TRBV12-3 or TRBV12-4 and TRBJ1-6; 10 bases match TRBD1. The CDR3 spans 17 residues. V gave up 5 bases and J gave up 1 base; unmatched junction bases: 5. The CDR3 here is CASSQTGGISYNSPLHF. The CDR3 DNA reads as TGTGCCAGCAGTCAGACAGGGGGCATATCCTATAATTCACCCCTCCACTTT.

The chain is built from TRBV11-3 and TRBJ2-5; 9 positions match TRBD2. With V trimmed by 5 bases and J by 5 bases, 9 bases remained unmatched. This CDR3 is built from 15 residues. Germline CDR1 is SGHNT and CDR2 is YENEEA. DNA for the CDR3: TGTGCCAGCAGCCGGGCTTCCAGCGGGGGGGAGACCCAGTACTTC. Translating gives CASSRASSGGETQYF.

This chain joins TRBV15 and TRBJ2-1, with TRBD1 matching 12 bases. The CDR3 has 17 amino acids. V lost 3 bases and J lost 8; bases outside the gene matches: 11. CDR1 LNHNV and CDR2 YYDKDF come from the germline V gene (reference sequence). Written as DNA, the CDR3 is TGTGCCACCAGCAGTCGTGCCCGGGACAGGGGGCGTTATGAGCAGTTCTTC. Amino acids: CATSSRARDRGRYEQFF.